These T cell receptor beta chains were read from a single sample in a study of T cell changes during pregnancy in multiple sclerosis. The method was immunoSEQ multiplex PCR; TCRdb's version includes in-frame clones alone and lacks a portion of them. The profile shows approximately 100,000 clones, around 93% of them singletons. This sample comprised peripheral blood, obtained before pregnancy. Every receptor here comes from a female donor with multiple sclerosis, enrolled in a pregnancy study. Both conserved end residues are trimmed from each CDR3.

j_gene: TRBJ2-1
v_gene: TRBV6-1
CDR3aa: ASRTGQGTYNEQF

j_gene: TRBJ2-2
v_gene: TRBV11-3
CDR3aa: ASSLVADTNTGELF

j_gene: TRBJ2-4
v_gene: TRBV12-5
CDR3aa: ASGLLALQGAKNIQY

j_gene: TRBJ1-2
v_gene: TRBV6-5
CDR3aa: ASSYSQYYGYT

j_gene: TRBJ2-7
v_gene: TRBV14
CDR3aa: ASSQDPGGRLEQY

j_gene: TRBJ2-3
v_gene: TRBV7-6
CDR3aa: ASSLDWATDTQY

j_gene: TRBJ2-1
v_gene: TRBV7-2
CDR3aa: ASSFSKGTLNEQF

j_gene: TRBJ2-1
v_gene: TRBV7-8
CDR3aa: ASSLAELAGVYEQF

j_gene: TRBJ2-4
v_gene: TRBV27
CDR3aa: ASSPDLGGVAKNIQY

j_gene: TRBJ1-2
v_gene: TRBV9
CDR3aa: ASSVVDRTFGGYT

j_gene: TRBJ1-3
v_gene: TRBV9
CDR3aa: ASSVAAARGNTIY

j_gene: TRBJ2-7
v_gene: TRBV7-2
CDR3aa: ASRLAGGYEQY

j_gene: TRBJ2-2
v_gene: TRBV5-1
CDR3aa: ASSLRTGSNTGELF

j_gene: TRBJ1-4
v_gene: TRBV7-9
CDR3aa: ASSLLSGNEKLF

j_gene: TRBJ2-7
v_gene: TRBV19
CDR3aa: ASSIVLQGRNEQY

j_gene: TRBJ2-7
v_gene: TRBV7-7
CDR3aa: ASSLDRDRSYEQY

j_gene: TRBJ1-5
v_gene: TRBV18
CDR3aa: ASSSGQGSSTTQPQH

j_gene: TRBJ1-1
v_gene: TRBV13
CDR3aa: ASSTETGEGTEAF

j_gene: TRBJ2-5
v_gene: TRBV13
CDR3aa: ASSLEGLAGGETQY

j_gene: TRBJ2-7
v_gene: TRBV27
CDR3aa: ASSLWRRGSSYEQY

j_gene: TRBJ1-1
v_gene: TRBV7-8
CDR3aa: ASSLEGGTELNTEAF

j_gene: TRBJ2-2
v_gene: TRBV28
CDR3aa: ASSPKEASGSGELF

j_gene: TRBJ2-7
v_gene: TRBV27
CDR3aa: ASSLRGAGYEQY

j_gene: TRBJ2-7
v_gene: TRBV7-2
CDR3aa: ASSLDRGTYEQY

j_gene: TRBJ1-1
v_gene: TRBV5-6
CDR3aa: ASSLGQFEAF

j_gene: TRBJ2-2
v_gene: TRBV11-2
CDR3aa: ASSLTFADRANTGELF

j_gene: TRBJ1-1
v_gene: TRBV28
CDR3aa: ASSFIAAGSTEAF

j_gene: TRBJ2-1
v_gene: TRBV4-1
CDR3aa: ASSQEKGGETWNEQF

j_gene: TRBJ1-1
v_gene: TRBV30
CDR3aa: AGTQSQNTEAF

j_gene: TRBJ2-7
v_gene: TRBV5-1
CDR3aa: ASSPPGRVGEQY

j_gene: TRBJ1-1
v_gene: TRBV29-1
CDR3aa: SVVRQTNTEAF

j_gene: TRBJ2-1
v_gene: TRBV19
CDR3aa: ASSMLAGRWDEQF

j_gene: TRBJ2-2
v_gene: TRBV10-2
CDR3aa: ASSDELAGVGTGELF

j_gene: TRBJ2-3
v_gene: TRBV5-1
CDR3aa: ASSGGRDRGNTQY

j_gene: TRBJ1-1
v_gene: TRBV7-8
CDR3aa: ASRDMDGETEAF

j_gene: TRBJ2-5
v_gene: TRBV27
CDR3aa: ASSLSAAGGQETQY

j_gene: TRBJ1-2
v_gene: TRBV7-8
CDR3aa: ASSGPGTGDGYT

j_gene: TRBJ1-3
v_gene: TRBV27
CDR3aa: ASRPTGIGNTIY

j_gene: TRBJ2-2
v_gene: TRBV5-4
CDR3aa: ASSPTGGFTGELF

j_gene: TRBJ2-1
v_gene: TRBV11-3
CDR3aa: ASSLGPSGKGSYNEQF

j_gene: TRBJ1-5
v_gene: TRBV6-1
CDR3aa: ASSDKGTVGTSNQPQH

j_gene: TRBJ2-2
v_gene: TRBV27
CDR3aa: ASGAGTINTGELF

j_gene: TRBJ1-5
v_gene: TRBV30
CDR3aa: AWSSPSQAGQPQH

j_gene: TRBJ1-5
v_gene: TRBV30
CDR3aa: AWSGQGGGNSNQPQH

j_gene: TRBJ2-1
v_gene: TRBV5-6
CDR3aa: ASSPGLYNEQF

j_gene: TRBJ2-7
v_gene: TRBV19
CDR3aa: ASSPRQGVEQY

j_gene: TRBJ2-2
v_gene: TRBV5-1
CDR3aa: ASSHISGTTTGELF

j_gene: TRBJ2-7
v_gene: TRBV20-1
CDR3aa: SVRFGWEQY

j_gene: TRBJ2-5
v_gene: TRBV7-9
CDR3aa: ASSLGTGGTGWQETQY

j_gene: TRBJ2-2
v_gene: TRBV7-6
CDR3aa: ATGEGTGELF

j_gene: TRBJ1-1
v_gene: TRBV30
CDR3aa: AWNVGGMNTEAF

j_gene: TRBJ1-1
v_gene: TRBV21-1
CDR3aa: ASSAQDRLNTEAF

j_gene: TRBJ2-2
v_gene: TRBV19
CDR3aa: AISGTLTGELF

j_gene: TRBJ1-3
v_gene: TRBV7-8
CDR3aa: ASSLVPQGNTIY

j_gene: TRBJ2-5
v_gene: TRBV15
CDR3aa: ATSSSEWGVVETQY

j_gene: TRBJ2-1
v_gene: TRBV10-3
CDR3aa: ANKAGTGNINEQF

j_gene: TRBJ1-3
v_gene: TRBV10-3
CDR3aa: AISARTLGNTIY